One and the same sample provided the 14 T cell receptor beta chains below, sequenced in a study of post-analysis software for immune sequencing data. Notes on the study in general: TRBV5-6, TRBV5-1 and TRBV20-1 belonged to a set of about five TRBV segments that were more frequent in patients than controls.

TCR beta cDNA libraries included unique molecular identifiers. Each CDR3 protein is one row after TCRdb ran MiXCR on the PCR reads. The sample holds hundreds of thousands of distinct CDR3 sequences, 55% to 70% seen once. No antigens are known for them. Sequencing was done on a sample of blood. These receptors were obtained from a girl aged 2 to 9 with multiple sclerosis.

This clonotype was counted a few times. The J gene is TRBJ2-4, the V gene TRBV7-2; tentatively, D is TRBD2 (6 bases). This CDR3 spans 14 amino acids. The germline V gene has CDR1 SGHTA and CDR2 FQGNSA. Trimming stripped 6 bases from V and 4 bases from J, with 13 bases between. In DNA, the CDR3 is TGTGCCAGCAGTCTACCGGGGGTTAAAAACATTCAGTACTTC. Translated: CASSLPGVKNIQYF.

The V and J genes are TRBV29-1 and TRBJ2-5, with 14 bases lining up with TRBD2. With 7 bases clipped from V and 3 bases from J, the junction kept 4 bases outside the gene matches. Germline V CDR1 and CDR2: SQVTM, ANQGSEA. The CDR3 runs 14 residues. The CDR3 DNA follows: TGCAGCGGCCGGGGACTAGCGGGGGAAGAGACCCAGTACTTC. This gives the protein CSGRGLAGEETQYF.

The chain joins TRBV5-1 to TRBJ1-1; D is undetermined. The CDR3 totals 16 residues. V lost 0 bases and J 4 bases, leaving 16 bases between the germline ends. Germline CDR1 SGHRS, CDR2 YFSETQ. CDR3 nucleotide sequence: TGCGCCAGCAGCTTGGCGGAGGGCGGTCTAGTCACTGAAGCTTTCTTT. It specifies CASSLAEGGLVTEAFF.

This chain joins TRBV10-3 and TRBJ1-5; unclear D gene. CDR3 size: 13 residues. CDR1 is ENHRY, CDR2 SYGVKD, per germline. V lost 3 bases and J lost 3, with 6 bases in between. The CDR3 DNA reads TGTGCCATCAGTGACAGTTACAATCAGCCCCAGCATTTT. This codes for CAISDSYNQPQHF.

This clonotype came up a few times. In DNA form, the CDR3 reads TGTGCCAGCAGCTTAGTGGCTAGCGGGATCACAGATACGCAGTATTTT. Translated, it gives CASSLVASGITDTQYF. V is TRBV11-2 and J is TRBJ2-3; 9 nucleotides line up with TRBD2. The CDR3 runs 16 residues. Losses at the gene ends were 1 base for V and 2 bases for J; bases not matched to a gene: 4. Germline values: CDR1 SGHAT, CDR2 FQNNGV. The full variable domain, in which reference TRBV11-2 and TRBJ2-3 provide the parts outside the CDR3, is EAGVAQSPRYKIIEKRQSVAFWCNPISGHATLYWYQQILGQGPKLLIQFQNNGVVDDSQLPKDRFSAERLKGVDSTLKIQPAKLEDSAVYLCASSLVASGITDTQYFGPGTRLTVL.

The chain couples TRBV6-6 to TRBJ2-1, with D possibly called TRBD1 or TRBD2 (6 bases each). The CDR3 has 14 amino acids. V was shortened by 5 bases and J by 8 bases, with 16 bases between the two germline ends. Germline assignment: CDR1 MNHNY and CDR2 SVGAGI (reference sequence). The CDR3 nucleotides read TGTGCCAGCAGTCCCCTAGGGGGGAGGTATGAGCAGTTCTTC. It specifies CASSPLGGRYEQFF.

This sequence joins TRBV2 and TRBJ2-3; 8 bases line up with TRBD2. This CDR3 is built from 15 residues. V lost 7 bases, J lost 6 bases, and 12 bases stayed unmatched. Germline CDR1 SNHLY, CDR2 FYNNEI. CDR3 DNA: TGTGCCAGCATTTGGCGGGGGGTTTCAGCGGATACGCAGTATTTT. Its protein is CASIWRGVSADTQYF.

This clonotype was found a few times. DNA of the CDR3: TGTGCCAGCAGCTCGGGACCGGGCAATCAGCCCCAGCATTTT. This codes for CASSSGPGNQPQHF. This chain links TRBV6-1 with TRBJ1-5, with D perhaps matching TRBD1 (5 bases). This CDR3 spans 14 amino acids. V was clipped by 6 bases and J by 2 bases, with 11 bases between them. From germline, CDR1 is MNHNS and CDR2 SASEGT.

The rearrangement joins TRBV4-3 to TRBJ2-1; D gene ambiguous. This CDR3 is 15 amino acids long. Germline CDR1 is LGHNA and CDR2 is YSLEER. The V gene lost 0 bases and the J gene lost 3 bases, with 9 bases spanning the gap. The CDR3 DNA follows: TGCGCCAGCAGCCAAGAAAGCGCGAACTACAATGAGCAGTTCTTC. Its translation: CASSQESANYNEQFF.

This clonotype was seen more than once but under ten times. The V call is TRBV3-1, the J call TRBJ2-3; perhaps TRBD2 as D (6 bases). The CDR3 contains 13 residues. Germline values: CDR1 LGHDT, CDR2 YNNKEL (reference sequence). Trimming left V 1 base short and J 6 bases short, with 8 bases between. CDR3 protein: CASSQGRVDTQYF. CDR3 in DNA: TGTGCCAGCAGCCAAGGGAGGGTGGATACGCAGTATTTT.

The chain combines TRBV3-1 with TRBJ1-5; a possible D gene is TRBD1 (5 bases). Germline V gene lookup returns CDR1 LGHDT and CDR2 YNNKEL (reference sequence). Deletions cut 3 bases from V and 2 bases from J, with 11 bases between. The CDR3 runs 15 residues. CDR3 coding DNA: TGTGCCAGCAGCCAGGGGACGGGGGGCAATCAGCCCCAGCATTTT. It encodes CASSQGTGGNQPQHF.

This CDR3 reads CASSLVRDSSETQYF. The CDR3 DNA is TGTGCCAGCAGCTTAGTCCGGGACAGTTCAGAGACCCAGTACTTC. This sequence joins TRBV7-9 and TRBJ2-5; 7 bases are a match to TRBD1. The J segment lost 4 bases and the V segment lost 1 base, leaving 6 bases of the junction unmatched. CDR1 and CDR2 from the germline V gene are SEHNR and FQNEAQ (reference sequence). There are 15 residues in the CDR3.

The chain couples TRBV29-1 to TRBJ2-1; the match to TRBD2 covers 10 bases. The CDR3 has 15 amino acids. Trimming removed 0 bases from V and 14 bases from J; junction bases left unmatched: 13. Looked up from germline, CDR1 is SQVTM and CDR2 is ANQGSEA. The CDR3: CSVEEAGGIVMREFF. CDR3 DNA: TGCAGCGTTGAAGAAGCGGGAGGGATTGTGATGAGGGAGTTCTTC.

The chain couples TRBV2 to TRBJ2-3; D not certain. V was shortened by 3 bases and J by 5 bases, with 3 bases between the two germline ends. This CDR3 comprises 11 residues. Germline V gene data show CDR1 as SNHLY and CDR2 as FYNNEI. CDR3 coding DNA: TGTGCCAGCAGTGATCAAGATACGCAGTATTTT. This sequence encodes CASSDQDTQYF.